Listed here are 30 T cell receptor beta chains from one sample, sequenced in a study of control samples from healthy donors and cancer patients. Some clones are missing from TCRdb's copy, which holds only in-frame ones; the method was immunoSEQ multiplex PCR. The data hold about 170,000 clones, with 88% observed a single time. Source material: blood. These receptors were taken from a woman aged 30 to 39 in good health.

The gene calls are TRBV5-1 and TRBJ1-6; 7 positions agree with TRBD1. V was clipped by 0 bases and J by 7 bases; unmatched bases: 7. Germline V gene lookup returns CDR1 SGHRS and CDR2 YFSETQ. The CDR3 extends over 16 amino acids. In DNA, the CDR3 is TGCGCCAGCAGCTTGGGCCCGGGACAGCCGAATTCACCCCTCCACTTT. This codes for CASSLGPGQPNSPLHF.

This rearrangement joins TRBV20-1 to TRBJ1-1; D is unresolved. Germline assignment: CDR1 DFQATT and CDR2 SNEGSKA (reference sequence). V was pared by 5 bases and J by 6 bases, with 10 bases between. The CDR3 runs 11 residues. The CDR3 spells CSASPSAEAFF. The CDR3, as DNA: TGCAGTGCTTCCCCCTCGGCTGAAGCTTTCTTT.

The chain is built from TRBV6-4 and TRBJ2-3; D not certain. Germline CDR1 reads MRHNA; CDR2 reads SNTAGT. V lost 2 bases to trimming and J lost 5 bases, with 5 bases between them. The CDR3 spans 12 residues. CDR3: CASSDNRDTQYF. The CDR3 region has the DNA TGTGCCAGCAGTGACAACAGAGATACGCAGTATTTT.

The chain uses TRBV9 and TRBJ2-1, with 8 bases identical to TRBD2. From germline, CDR1 is SGDLS and CDR2 YYNGEE. With 4 bases clipped from V and 6 bases from J, the junction kept 9 bases outside the gene matches. The CDR3 covers 15 residues. This CDR3 is CASSPRPGGRNEQFF. CDR3 DNA: TGTGCCAGCAGCCCCAGGCCGGGGGGGCGCAATGAGCAGTTCTTC.

The rearrangement joins TRBV5-1 to TRBJ1-1, with a weak D call TRBD1 (6 bases). The germline gives CDR1 SGHRS, CDR2 YFSETQ. Trimming took 0 bases from V and 0 from J, leaving 9 bases between them. The length of the CDR3 is 15 residues. CDR3 coding DNA: TGCGCCAGCAGCTTGGTGGGGGCAATGAACACTGAAGCTTTCTTT. Protein: CASSLVGAMNTEAFF.

The rearrangement links TRBV6-5 to TRBJ2-5; D is undetermined. The length of the CDR3 is 11 residues. Germline-derived CDR1 and CDR2 are MNHEY and SVGAGI. The V and J ends lost 6 bases and 5 bases respectively, with 7 bases between them. CDR3 DNA sequence: TGTGCCAGCAGAGGGTTGGAGACCCAGTACTTC. Residues: CASRGLETQYF.

The chain recombines TRBV19 with TRBJ1-2, with 8 positions matching TRBD1. The germline CDR1 and CDR2 sequences are LNHDA and SQIVND (reference sequence). After removal of 3 bases from V and 6 bases from J, the junction contained 12 bases not matched to a gene. The CDR3 runs 16 residues. CDR3 bases: TGTGCCAGTAGTATTTCCAGGGGGCGCGATAAAAATGGCTACACCTTC. Encoded protein: CASSISRGRDKNGYTF.

Only a few counts were recorded for this clone. Other DNA sequences of this sample code for an identical CDR3. The chain employs TRBV3-1 (or the pseudogene TRBV3-2) and TRBJ2-7; 9 bases agree with TRBD1. Trimming at V came to 4 bases and at J to 7 bases, leaving 14 bases not matched to a gene. The germline gives CDR1 LGHDT, CDR2 YNNKEL (reference sequence). The CDR3 runs 16 residues. CDR3 sequence reads: CASSPGTGLSGGEQYF. As DNA, the CDR3 is TGTGCCAGCAGCCCTGGGACAGGGCTATCTGGAGGGGAGCAGTACTTC.

V gene TRBV7-8 combines with J gene TRBJ2-7; possibly TRBD2 for D (6 bases). Germline CDR1 reads SGHVS; CDR2 reads FQNEAQ. V lost 2 bases and J lost 7, with 12 bases in between. The CDR3 consists of 13 residues. CDR3 coding DNA: TGTGCCAGCAGCTTAACCGGGACTCGTGAGCAGTACTTC. It specifies CASSLTGTREQYF.

This clone has only one observation. The chain uses TRBV28 and TRBJ2-5, with 9 bases matching TRBD1. This CDR3 spans 15 amino acids. Germline V gene lookup returns CDR1 MDHEN and CDR2 SYDVKM. J gave up 3 bases and V 3 bases, and 5 bases lay outside the gene matches. The CDR3 coding sequence is TGTGCCAGCAGTTTGGGGGGACAGGGAAAAGAGACCCAGTACTTC. Amino acid sequence: CASSLGGQGKETQYF.

CDR3 bases: TGTGCCAGCAGTGAACTAGCGGGGGGGTTAAAAGAGCAGTTCTTC. Amino acid sequence: CASSELAGGLKEQFF. This rearrangement joins TRBV6-4 to TRBJ2-1; TRBD2 matches 13 bases. The germline V gene encodes CDR1 MRHNA and CDR2 SNTAGT. The V segment lost 3 bases and the J segment 10 bases; nucleotides outside the gene matches: 6. The CDR3 contains 15 residues.

The CDR3: CASSATINQPQHF. The CDR3, as DNA: TGCGCCAGCAGTGCGACAATCAATCAGCCCCAGCATTTT. The rearrangement links TRBV10-1 to TRBJ1-5; D ambiguous. In germline, CDR1 is WNHNN, CDR2 SYGVQD (reference sequence). This CDR3 region has 13 residues. V lost 4 bases and J lost 3, with 7 bases in between.

The genes are TRBV19 and TRBJ2-1; the match to TRBD1 covers 8 bases. After removal of 5 bases from V and 10 bases from J, the junction contained 7 bases not matched to a gene. In germline, CDR1 is LNHDA, CDR2 SQIVND (reference sequence). The CDR3 runs 13 residues. The CDR3 region is CASSAQGAHEQFF. The CDR3 DNA reads as TGTGCCAGTAGTGCCCAGGGGGCCCACGAGCAGTTCTTC.

V usage is TRBV5-1 and J usage is TRBJ2-4; 7 bases are shared with TRBD2. The V and J ends lost 0 bases and 2 bases, in that order; junction bases with no gene match: 5. The V gene's germline CDR1 is SGHRS and CDR2 YFSETQ. The CDR3 consists of 16 residues. The CDR3 DNA reads as TGCGCCAGCAGCTTGGACGGCGGGAGATCCAAAAACATTCAGTACTTC. It is translated as CASSLDGGRSKNIQYF.

The chain couples TRBV28 to TRBJ1-4; TRBD1 might be the D (5 bases). The V end lost 6 bases, the J end lost 7 bases, and 18 bases lay between the germline ends. The CDR3 is 15 amino acids. CDR1 MDHEN and CDR2 SYDVKM come from the germline V gene. The CDR3 loop reads CASSLFGASGEKLFF. CDR3 in DNA: TGTGCCAGCAGCCTTTTCGGGGCGTCAGGTGAAAAACTGTTTTTT.

The CDR3 reads CASSRDSIWDEQYV. CDR3 in DNA: TGCGCCAGCAGCCGGGACAGTATTTGGGACGAGCAGTACGTC. V and J are TRBV5-1 and TRBJ2-7; 7 bases align to TRBD1. J lost 5 bases, V lost 4 bases, and 9 bases had no gene match. This CDR3 spans 14 amino acids. The germline V gene encodes CDR1 SGHRS and CDR2 YFSETQ.

This clone was counted a single time. The gene calls are TRBV7-9 and TRBJ2-1, with 10 positions matching TRBD1. This CDR3 is 16 amino acids long. In germline, CDR1 is SEHNR, CDR2 FQNEAQ (reference sequence). V was pared by 5 bases and J by 7 bases, with 11 bases of the junction left unmatched. The CDR3 loop is CASSANRDRGFNEQFF. The DNA for the CDR3 is TGTGCCAGCAGCGCGAACCGGGACAGGGGATTTAATGAGCAGTTCTTC.

This clone has only a few counts. The chain employs TRBV5-1 and TRBJ1-3; D perhaps matches TRBD1 (6 bases). The CDR3 has 14 amino acids. Trimming removed 6 bases at V and 0 bases at J, with 10 bases between. The germline CDR1 and CDR2 sequences are SGHRS and YFSETQ. This chain's CDR3 is CASTSDSSGNTIYF. CDR3 DNA: TGCGCCAGCACCTCGGACAGCTCTGGAAACACCATATATTTT.

The DNA of the CDR3 is TGTGCCAGCAGTGAAGGCCGGGGGCCCAATTCACCCCTCCACTTT. Translation gives CASSEGRGPNSPLHF. This chain links TRBV2 with TRBJ1-6; D may be TRBD1 (6 bases). This CDR3 is 15 amino acids long. Germline-derived CDR1 and CDR2 are SNHLY and FYNNEI. Trimming removed 1 base at V and 7 bases at J, with 11 bases between.

This clone occurred once. V gene TRBV2 combines with J gene TRBJ2-3, with D possibly matching TRBD2 (6 bases). The V end was cut by 4 bases, the J end by 1 base, with 15 bases between. The CDR3 sequence is 16 residues long. Germline lookup yields CDR1 SNHLY and CDR2 FYNNEI. The CDR3 DNA follows: TGTGCCAGCAGTGTCCCCCCGGGCGGGGGCACAGATACGCAGTATTTT. Translation: CASSVPPGGGTDTQYF. The full variable domain, with the rest looked up from reference TRBV2 and TRBJ2-3, is EPEVTQTPSHQVTQMGQEVILRCVPISNHLYFYWYRQILGQKVEFLVSFYNNEISEKSEIFDDQFSVERPDGSNFTLKIRSTKLEDSAMYFCASSVPPGGGTDTQYFGPGTRLTVL.

The rearrangement uses TRBV11-2 and TRBJ1-1, with unresolved D. The CDR3 contains 11 residues. V was cut by 3 bases and J by 8 bases, with 7 bases left in between. CDR1 is SGHAT and CDR2 is FQNNGV in the germline V gene. As DNA, the CDR3 is TGTGCCAGCAGCTTTCCAGCAGAAGCTTTCTTT. Translated, it gives CASSFPAEAFF.

This rearrangement joins TRBV5-4 to TRBJ2-5; 7 nucleotides match TRBD1. Losses at the gene ends were 4 bases for V and 2 bases for J; bases not matched to a gene: 11. Germline CDR1 is SGHNT and CDR2 is YYREEE (reference sequence). The CDR3 spans 16 residues. Here the CDR3 reads CASSDGNRDRQETQYF. The CDR3 DNA reads TGTGCCAGCAGCGACGGGAATCGGGACAGACAAGAGACCCAGTACTTC.

J is TRBJ2-6 and V is TRBV14; maybe TRBD2 (6 bases). Trimming shortened V by 1 base and J by 3 bases, and 10 bases separated the two germline ends. In germline, CDR1 is SGHDN, CDR2 FVKESK. CDR3 length: 16 amino acids. In DNA, the CDR3 is TGTGCCAGCAGCCAAGTTCGCGGGGTTGGGGCCAACGTCCTGACTTTC. Protein product: CASSQVRGVGANVLTF.

CDR3 residues: CASSLPRQGGNQPQHF. DNA for the CDR3: TGTGCCAGCAGTCTACCTAGACAGGGAGGCAATCAGCCCCAGCATTTT. This chain uses TRBV28 with TRBJ1-5; TRBD1 matches at 7 bases. The length of the CDR3 is 16 residues. Germline CDR1 is MDHEN and CDR2 is SYDVKM. The ends lost 5 bases at V and 2 bases at J; junction bases unmatched: 9.

The chain is built from TRBV11-2 and TRBJ2-2; TRBD1 agrees at 8 bases. Germline V CDR1 and CDR2: SGHAT, FQNNGV. The CDR3 runs 15 residues. V gave up 5 bases and J gave up 1 base; unmatched junction bases: 3. This CDR3 is CASSPGQGNTGELFF. DNA for the CDR3: TGTGCCAGCAGCCCCGGACAGGGGAACACCGGGGAGCTGTTTTTT.

The chain employs TRBV6-6 and TRBJ1-5, with a weak D call TRBD1 (5 bases). V lost 7 bases and J lost 0, with 13 bases in between. The CDR3 length is 15 residues. The germline CDR1 and CDR2 sequences are MNHNY and SVGAGI (reference sequence). The CDR3 DNA sequence: TGTGCCAGCACGACGACGGGACTTAGCAATCAGCCCCAGCATTTT. This sequence encodes CASTTTGLSNQPQHF.

This sequence joins TRBV5-1 and TRBJ1-2; D is unclear. CDR1 and CDR2 (germline): SGHRS, YFSETQ. The CDR3 is 14 amino acids. V lost 3 bases, J lost 0 bases, and 9 bases lay in between. CDR3 sequence (DNA): TGCGCCAGCAGCTCAGATCTATCTAACTATGGCTACACCTTC. It encodes CASSSDLSNYGYTF.

This CDR3 reads CASSRRLTGNNEQFF. DNA for the CDR3: TGTGCCAGCAGTCGACGCTTGACAGGGAATAATGAGCAGTTCTTC. This sequence joins TRBV6-5 and TRBJ2-1; the match to TRBD1 covers 7 bases. The V and J ends lost 5 bases and 7 bases, in that order; junction bases with no gene match: 11. This CDR3 spans 15 amino acids. From germline, CDR1 is MNHEY and CDR2 SVGAGI.

This chain uses TRBV9 with TRBJ1-2, with 10 bases lining up with TRBD1. Germline trimming cut 5 bases from V and 7 bases from J; bases unmatched to any gene: 8. CDR3 size: 14 residues. Germline values: CDR1 SGDLS, CDR2 YYNGEE. CDR3 residues: CASSLFRDRGGYTF. CDR3 nucleotide sequence: TGTGCCAGCAGTCTATTCCGGGACAGGGGTGGCTACACCTTC.

The V call is TRBV5-1, the J call TRBJ1-3; D is uncertain. Germline lookup yields CDR1 SGHRS and CDR2 YFSETQ. The V and J ends lost 1 base and 0 bases respectively, with 17 bases between them. The CDR3 length is 18 residues. CDR3 in DNA: TGCGCCAGCAGCTTGACGCTCCCCGCCTCTACCTCTGGAAACACCATATATTTT. Residues: CASSLTLPASTSGNTIYF.